These T cell receptor beta chains were read from a single sample in a study of blood T cell repertoires in COVID-19. Sequencing used immunoSEQ multiplex PCR; TCRdb keeps in-frame clones, though not all of them. This sample carries more than 300,000 clones, around 92% of them seen once, and the ten largest clones take roughly a tenth. The specimen was PBMCs or T cells enriched from blood (not recorded which). The origin of the receptors is a woman in her twenties or thirties who had recovered from COVID-19. Each CDR3 is given with its conserved first and last residue. D genes are given only for firm matches.

V: TRBV20-1; D: TRBD2; CDR3: CSASGGLENNEQFF
V: TRBV3-1/TRBV3-2; D: .; CDR3: CASSQVFKRTINEQFF
V: TRBV27; D: TRBD1; CDR3: CASSSRTGDGYTF
V: TRBV11-2; D: TRBD1; CDR3: CASSAGGQPQHF
V: TRBV12-3/TRBV12-4; D: .; CDR3: CASSFGLNIQYF
V: TRBV3-1/TRBV3-2; D: .; CDR3: CASSQGRGYTEAFF
V: TRBV27; D: .; CDR3: CASSFDQGGNYGYTF
V: TRBV6-5; D: .; CDR3: CASSYSLGGDTEAFF
V: TRBV6-2/TRBV6-3; D: TRBD1; CDR3: CASSYIPWQGAYEQYF
V: TRBV4-1; D: .; CDR3: CASSQEQDPNYGYTF
V: TRBV25-1; D: .; CDR3: CASSVTGANVLTF
V: TRBV10-3; D: .; CDR3: CAISESIRVRTFYEQYF
V: TRBV4-1; D: .; CDR3: CASSQAQGTQYF
V: TRBV7-9; D: .; CDR3: CASSLGGHRNTEAFF
V: TRBV3-1/TRBV3-2; D: .; CDR3: CASSRRGANTEAFF
V: TRBV6-5; D: .; CDR3: CASRKQGPNNEQFF
V: TRBV15; D: .; CDR3: CATSPRRTADYEQYF
V: TRBV27; D: TRBD1; CDR3: CASSFSGQGDYEQYF
V: TRBV29-1; D: TRBD1; CDR3: CSVARDRGAGYTF
V: TRBV2; D: .; CDR3: CASSPGDFYNEQFF
V: TRBV18; D: TRBD1; CDR3: CASSPTGVGYEQYF
V: TRBV28; D: TRBD1; CDR3: CASSPTTGGRNTIYF
V: TRBV5-1; D: TRBD2; CDR3: CASKVASGVSYEQYF
V: TRBV19; D: .; CDR3: CASSTGLGGPETQYF
V: TRBV6-5; D: .; CDR3: CATSIGGDQPQHF
V: TRBV9; D: .; CDR3: CASSAGLWTEKLFF
V: TRBV5-1; D: .; CDR3: CASSLGATESLPFNYGYTF
V: TRBV27; D: .; CDR3: CASSYNAVGETQYF
V: TRBV6-5; D: TRBD1; CDR3: CASSYGQGMIYEQYF
V: TRBV28; D: .; CDR3: CASSFVRNTEAFF
V: TRBV30; D: .; CDR3: CAWSVRSGPGGYTF
V: TRBV19; D: .; CDR3: CASKPPPSREDTEAFF
V: TRBV6-4; D: .; CDR3: CASSDGGITDTQYF
V: TRBV5-6; D: .; CDR3: CASSPELSRALLGEQFF
V: TRBV7-2; D: TRBD2; CDR3: CASSFRREGPGDEQFF
V: TRBV10-3; D: .; CDR3: CAISELREQYF